This T cell receptor beta chain was profiled in a study of T cells in Graves' hyperthyroidism and ophthalmopathy. Study observations and caveats: Blood also contained most expanded thyroid clonotypes above 0.001.

This clonotype was seen at least ten times. As yet, its antigen is unknown. TCR beta CDR3 regions were amplified from RNA transcripts. The primer set for the first-round RT-PCR of the TCR CDR3 was HTBI. Using its own MiXCR run on the multiplex PCR reads, TCRdb lists one record per CDR3 protein. Counted here are 150,000 or so distinct CDR3 sequences, 22% occurring once; the ten biggest clones make up 67%. The sample comprised blood. The sequence was obtained from a woman between 45 and 65 years old with Graves' hyperthyroidism that later progressed to Graves' ophthalmopathy.

The CDR3 loop reads CASASLGGGEETQYF. CDR3 coding DNA: TGTGCCAGCGCCTCGTTGGGGGGAGGGGAAGAGACCCAGTACTTC. The chain recombines TRBV7-9 with TRBJ2-5, with 7 nucleotides matching TRBD2. Germline V gives CDR1 SEHNR, CDR2 FQNEAQ (reference sequence). The CDR3 length is 15 residues. Losses at the gene ends were 8 bases for V and 3 bases for J; bases not matched to a gene: 12.